These 15 T cell receptor beta chains originate from one sample sequenced in a study of T-cell reconstitution after alpha-beta-depleted transplantation in children. The TCRbeta library incorporated unique molecular identifiers. Each CDR3 protein gets one entry after TCRdb re-called the PCR reads with MiXCR. The sample carries 450,000 to 600,000 distinct CDR3 sequences, 10% recorded once. The sample in question was PBMCs, obtained before TCRalphabeta/CD19-depleted stem cell transplant. The receptor set was obtained from a child aged 2 to 9 with inherited bone marrow failure, due to receive a stem cell transplant.

This clonotype was detected ten times or more. The genes are TRBV28 and TRBJ2-4; TRBD1 is a possible D gene (5 bases). CDR1 and CDR2 from the germline V gene are MDHEN and SYDVKM. Trimming left V 6 bases short and J 4 bases short, with 16 bases between. The CDR3 loop spans 15 amino acids. CDR3 region: CASSPPTAPKNIQYF. The CDR3 DNA follows: TGTGCCAGCAGCCCTCCGACAGCTCCAAAAAACATTCAGTACTTC.

This clonotype came up many times. The rearrangement joins TRBV25-1 to TRBJ1-2; D ambiguous. CDR1 is MGHDK, CDR2 SYGVNS, per germline. The CDR3 is made up of 12 amino acids. V dropped 3 bases and J dropped 3 bases, with 5 bases sitting between them. CDR3 DNA: TGTGCCAGCAGTGACACCTACTATGGCTACACCTTC. It codes for CASSDTYYGYTF.

This clonotype was seen at least ten times. The chain links TRBV15 to TRBJ2-5; D ambiguous. Germline V lookup: CDR1 LNHNV, CDR2 YYDKDF (reference sequence). The CDR3 has 15 residues. The V end lost 5 bases, the J end lost 6 bases, and 19 bases lay between the germline ends. CDR3 in amino acids: CATSGPGVSVKTQYF. As DNA, the CDR3 is TGTGCCACCAGCGGGCCTGGCGTGTCGGTGAAGACCCAGTACTTC. The whole variable domain, filled in from reference TRBV15 and TRBJ2-5, reads DAMVIQNPRYQVTQFGKPVTLSCSQTLNHNVMYWYQQKSSQAPKLLFHYYDKDFNNEADTPDNFQSRRPNTSFCFLDIRSPGLGDTAMYLCATSGPGVSVKTQYFGPGTRLLVL.

This clonotype was counted between two and nine times. The rearrangement joins TRBV7-2 to TRBJ2-1; D is unclear. Per the germline V gene, CDR1 is SGHTA and CDR2 is FQGNSA. V lost 2 bases to trimming and J lost 9 bases, with 14 bases between them. This CDR3 has 14 amino acids. Here the CDR3 reads CASSLFPGPGEQFF. The CDR3, as DNA: TGTGCCAGCAGCTTATTTCCCGGTCCCGGTGAGCAGTTCTTC.

This clonotype was seen ten or more times. The chain recombines TRBV21-1 with TRBJ2-7; TRBD2, the D gene given by the table, was not confirmed from the DNA. TRBV21-1 counts as a pseudogene. The CDR3 extends over 16 amino acids. The CDR3 spells CASSKSGDSCSYEQYF. In DNA form, the CDR3 reads TGTGCCAGCAGCAAAAGTGGGGACTCCTGCTCCTACGAGCAGTACTTC.

The J gene is TRBJ2-7, the V gene TRBV4-3; the D gene is possibly TRBD2 (6 bases). This CDR3 is built from 15 residues. Germline V lookup: CDR1 LGHNA, CDR2 YSLEER. The V end was cut by 0 bases, the J end by 2 bases, with 11 bases between. Here the CDR3 reads CASSQEGDSTYEQYF. For the CDR3, the DNA is TGCGCCAGCAGCCAAGAGGGGGACTCGACCTACGAGCAGTACTTC.

This clonotype showed up just a few times. The chain employs TRBV5-1 and TRBJ2-3; 8 bases align to TRBD1. CDR1 and CDR2 (germline): SGHRS, YFSETQ. V lost 4 bases and J lost 4; bases outside the gene matches: 8. The CDR3 covers 15 residues. The CDR3 sequence is CASSLDRGRSDTQYF. In nucleotides, the CDR3 is TGCGCCAGCAGCCTCGACAGGGGAAGATCAGATACGCAGTATTTT.

In regard to this clonotype: Germline and junction disagree at one end, which may indicate a read error. The chain links TRBV29-1 to TRBJ2-1, with a weak D call TRBD2 (6 bases). Per the germline V gene, CDR1 is SQVTM and CDR2 is ANQGSEA. CDR3 length: 10 amino acids. CDR3 amino acids: CSVVEGEKFF. The CDR3 bases are TGCAGCGTTGTGGAGGGTGAGAAGTTCTTC.

This chain uses TRBV18 with TRBJ2-7; weak D call: TRBD1 (5 bases). Germline assignment: CDR1 KGHSH and CDR2 LQKENI. V lost 6 bases and J 2 bases, leaving 14 bases between the germline ends. This CDR3 comprises 14 residues. The CDR3 sequence: CASSPTATPYEQYF. CDR3 DNA: TGTGCCAGCTCTCCGACAGCAACGCCCTACGAGCAGTACTTC.

The chain employs TRBV5-1 and TRBJ2-7, with D possibly being TRBD2 (7 bases). V was clipped by 4 bases and J by 2 bases, with 25 bases between them. Germline CDR1 reads SGHRS; CDR2 reads YFSETQ. This CDR3 is 18 amino acids long. CDR3 nucleotide sequence: TGCGCCAGCAGCCCAGGTCTTGGCGGAGGGGGGGGGGCCTACGAGCAGTACTTC. Translation gives CASSPGLGGGGGAYEQYF.

This clonotype was observed at least ten times. V and J are TRBV20-1 and TRBJ2-1; the D gene is possibly TRBD1 (6 bases). Germline V gene sequence: CDR1 DFQATT, CDR2 SNEGSKA (reference sequence). V shed 2 bases and J shed 2 bases, with 13 bases lying between them. The CDR3 runs 15 residues. CDR3 residues: CSARTLDRAYNEQFF. The CDR3, as DNA: TGCAGTGCTAGAACTCTGGACAGAGCCTACAATGAGCAGTTCTTC.

The chain has TRBV27 and TRBJ1-3; 8 nucleotides agree with TRBD1. The CDR3 totals 15 residues. Germline CDR1 MNHEY, CDR2 SMNVEV (reference sequence). J gave up 4 bases and V 5 bases, and 7 bases lay outside the gene matches. The CDR3 region has the DNA TGTGCCAGCAGTCCCTGGACAGGGTCCGGAAACACCATATATTTT. It codes for CASSPWTGSGNTIYF.

This chain joins TRBV20-1 and TRBJ2-1; 12 bases map to TRBD2. Germline CDR1 reads DFQATT; CDR2 reads SNEGSKA (reference sequence). With V trimmed by 3 bases and J by 5 bases, 5 bases remained unmatched. CDR3 length equals 15 residues. Here the CDR3 reads CSARGLAGGDNEQFF. The CDR3 DNA sequence: TGCAGTGCTAGGGGGCTAGCGGGAGGGGACAATGAGCAGTTCTTC.

On this clonotype itself: At one end, the junction sequence differs from germline, possibly due to a read error. This rearrangement joins TRBV3-1 to TRBJ2-6, with D perhaps matching TRBD1 (5 bases). Germline V gene sequence: CDR1 LGHDT, CDR2 YNNKEL (reference sequence). The CDR3 totals 17 residues. CDR3 region: CASSQDKWGSGANALTF. Here the CDR3 DNA reads TGTGCCAGCAGCCAAGATAAATGGGGCTCTGGGGCCAACGCCCTGACTTTC.

In this sample, this clonotype turned up many times. The genes are TRBV10-3 and TRBJ2-7; TRBD2 agrees at 7 bases. Germline CDR1 is ENHRY and CDR2 is SYGVKD. With V trimmed by 5 bases and J by 6 bases, 10 bases remained unmatched. This CDR3 has 14 amino acids. The CDR3, as DNA: TGTGCCATCAGTCTGGCCCGGGGGGTTGGCGAGCAGTACTTC. Translation: CAISLARGVGEQYF.